The 23 T cell receptor beta chains in this list originate from one sample, sequenced in a study of naive and memory T cell subsets. Both TRBC1 and TRBC2 were covered by a beta constant-region primer of two equimolar oligonucleotides. TCRdb re-analysed the UMI-ligation and nested PCR reads in MiXCR, keeping a single row per CDR3 protein. The data show under 40,000 distinct CDR3 sequences, 10% to 15% seen once. The specimen sequenced was effector memory CD4+ T cells from blood. As to subset: effector memory, CD45RA- CD27-. Every receptor here comes from a human donor in good health.

Ten or more counts support this clonotype. The chain combines TRBV5-1 with TRBJ1-1; D possibly corresponds to TRBD1 (6 bases). The germline CDR1 and CDR2 sequences are SGHRS and YFSETQ. This CDR3 is 14 amino acids long. The germline V and J ends were trimmed by 4 bases and 1 base, with 11 bases remaining between them. CDR3 region: CASSTRTANTEAFF. The CDR3 DNA sequence: TGCGCCAGCAGCACACGGACAGCGAACACTGAAGCTTTCTTT.

The chain is built from TRBV29-1 and TRBJ2-3; TRBD2 agrees at 7 bases. There are 14 residues in the CDR3. The V gene end was trimmed by 5 bases and the J gene end by 2 bases; junction bases not matched to a gene: 7. Germline V gene data show CDR1 as SQVTM and CDR2 as ANQGSEA. As DNA, the CDR3 is TGCAGCGTTTTGATAGCGGGTTTCACAGATACGCAGTATTTT. Protein product: CSVLIAGFTDTQYF.

This clonotype was seen many times. The CDR3, as DNA: TGTGCCAGCAGCCGGACTCGACAGACAAACACCGGGGAGCTGTTTTTT. Its translation: CASSRTRQTNTGELFF. V usage is TRBV7-2 and J usage is TRBJ2-2; the D gene could be TRBD1 or TRBD2 (5 bases each). The CDR3 length is 16 residues. CDR1 is SGHTA and CDR2 is FQGNSA in the germline V gene. V lost 5 bases and J lost 2, with 15 bases in between.

This clonotype was observed many times. With a much larger clone just one base away, this may be a read error. The chain combines TRBV20-1 with TRBJ2-7; the D gene is possibly TRBD2 (6 bases). The CDR3 loop spans 13 amino acids. Trimming took off 6 bases at V and 2 bases at J, with 14 bases between the two ends. Looked up from germline, CDR1 is DFQATT and CDR2 is SNEGSKA (reference sequence). The CDR3 DNA sequence: TGCAGTGCCCCAAGGGACTCGGCCTACGAGCAGTACTTC. It translates to CSAPRDSAYEQYF.

The CDR3 loop is CASSQGEGGANEKLFF. For the CDR3, the DNA is TGCGCCAGCAGCCAAGGTGAAGGGGGGGCCAATGAAAAACTGTTTTTT. V and J are TRBV4-1 and TRBJ1-4; a possible D gene is TRBD1 (6 bases). Germline loops: CDR1 MGHRA, CDR2 YSYEKL. Trimming took 1 base from V and 5 from J, leaving 14 bases between them. CDR3 length: 16 amino acids.

This clonotype was recorded a few times. This rearrangement joins TRBV7-2 to TRBJ2-7; 8 nucleotides align to TRBD1. Per the germline V gene, CDR1 is SGHTA and CDR2 is FQGNSA. The CDR3 totals 14 residues. V shed 2 bases and J 5 bases; nucleotides not matched to a gene: 5. CDR3 in amino acids: CASSLQGARDEQYF. The CDR3 bases are TGTGCCAGCAGCTTACAGGGGGCGCGGGACGAGCAGTACTTC.

This chain joins TRBV6-1 and TRBJ2-5; perhaps TRBD1 as D (6 bases). The CDR3 consists of 17 residues. The germline V and J ends were trimmed by 5 bases and 1 base, with 20 bases remaining between them. Germline CDR1 MNHNS, CDR2 SASEGT. The CDR3 coding sequence is TGTGCCAGCAGTAAGGCCCCTCCCCGGACAGTCCAAGAGACCCAGTACTTC. It encodes CASSKAPPRTVQETQYF.

The V call is TRBV20-1, the J call TRBJ2-4, with 12 bases identical to TRBD2. V lost 2 bases, J lost 3 bases, and 14 bases stayed unmatched. CDR1 DFQATT and CDR2 SNEGSKA come from the germline V gene (reference sequence). This CDR3 has 19 amino acids. The CDR3, as DNA: TGCAGTGCTAGACCTTCTAGCGGGAGGGCCCAGAGGAGCAAAAACATTCAGTACTTC. It codes for CSARPSSGRAQRSKNIQYF.

CDR3 in DNA: TGTGCCAGCAGCCAGAATTCCGGGAGGGCCAGGCTGGGAGATACGCAGTATTTT. Protein sequence: CASSQNSGRARLGDTQYF. The genes are TRBV14 and TRBJ2-3; 8 bases fit TRBD2. J lost 5 bases, V lost 3 bases, and 16 bases had no gene match. The germline V gene encodes CDR1 SGHDN and CDR2 FVKESK. CDR3 length: 18 amino acids.

The chain employs TRBV14 and TRBJ2-7; TRBD2 matches 12 bases. The CDR3 runs to 15 residues. V lost 4 bases to trimming and J lost 6 bases; unmatched junction nucleotides: 7. Germline CDR1 is SGHDN and CDR2 is FVKESK. The CDR3 loop is CASSRQLAGGGEQYF. The DNA of the CDR3 is TGTGCCAGCAGCCGGCAACTAGCGGGAGGTGGCGAGCAGTACTTC.

CDR3 amino acids: CSVVKALTWNEQFF. The DNA for the CDR3 is TGCAGCGTTGTGAAAGCGTTGACGTGGAATGAGCAGTTCTTC. The chain recombines TRBV29-1 with TRBJ2-1; D remains ambiguous. Germline V CDR1 and CDR2: SQVTM, ANQGSEA. The V gene lost 4 bases and the J gene lost 7 bases, with 17 bases spanning the gap. The CDR3 sequence is 14 residues long.

This clonotype occurred many times. The rearrangement uses TRBV18 and TRBJ2-3; 9 positions agree with TRBD2. With V trimmed by 3 bases and J by 1 base, 11 bases remained unmatched. The CDR3 totals 18 residues. CDR1 and CDR2 from the germline V gene are KGHSH and LQKENI. CDR3 sequence: CASSPNGLARVGTDTQYF. The CDR3 DNA reads as TGTGCCAGCTCACCCAACGGACTAGCGAGGGTGGGCACAGATACGCAGTATTTT.

This clonotype was observed a handful of times. This chain uses TRBV4-3 with TRBJ2-1, with 7 bases lining up with TRBD2. Germline CDR1 is LGHNA and CDR2 is YSLEER. The V gene end was trimmed by 0 bases and the J gene end by 9 bases; junction bases not matched to a gene: 11. CDR3 length: 16 residues. As DNA, the CDR3 is TGCGCCAGCAGCCAAGACGGATCGAACCGCGGGGGTGAGCAGTTCTTC. As protein: CASSQDGSNRGGEQFF.

This clonotype is medium-sized in the sample. The chain combines TRBV10-1 with TRBJ2-3, with D hard to call. The V end was cut by 3 bases, the J end by 3 bases, with 13 bases between. This CDR3 comprises 15 residues. Germline V gene sequence: CDR1 WNHNN, CDR2 SYGVQD (reference sequence). The CDR3 spells CASSEISVSTDTQYF. In nucleotides, the CDR3 is TGCGCCAGCAGTGAAATTAGTGTATCTACAGATACGCAGTATTTT.

The chain joins TRBV5-4 to TRBJ2-5; 9 bases align to TRBD1. This CDR3 comprises 16 residues. Unmatched junction bases numbered 12, after V lost 4 bases and J lost 5 bases. Germline assignment: CDR1 SGHNT and CDR2 YYREEE (reference sequence). The CDR3 nucleotides read TGTGCCAGCAGCCCAACCCGGGACAGGGTTGGGGAGACCCAGTACTTC. Translated: CASSPTRDRVGETQYF.

This clonotype was picked up a small number of times. The chain joins TRBV14 to TRBJ2-2; 8 nucleotides align to TRBD1. V lost 1 base and J lost 5; bases outside the gene matches: 12. CDR1 and CDR2 (germline): SGHDN, FVKESK. This CDR3 spans 18 amino acids. The CDR3 spells CASSQGRQGAFLTGELFF. The CDR3 DNA follows: TGTGCCAGCAGCCAAGGGCGCCAGGGGGCTTTTCTAACCGGGGAGCTGTTTTTT.

The chain couples TRBV10-3 to TRBJ1-5; 9 bases fit TRBD1. From germline, CDR1 is ENHRY and CDR2 SYGVKD. The CDR3 runs 22 residues. Germline trimming cut 7 bases from V and 0 bases from J; bases unmatched to any gene: 25. In DNA, the CDR3 is TGTGCCATCACTCGAGCCGTTGTCGAAAAACCGGGACAGGGCTATAGCAATCAGCCCCAGCATTTT. Translation: CAITRAVVEKPGQGYSNQPQHF.

This sequence joins TRBV28 and TRBJ1-6; D possibly corresponds to TRBD1 (6 bases). Deletions cut 6 bases from V and 7 bases from J, with 13 bases between. This CDR3 contains 14 residues. Germline assignment: CDR1 MDHEN and CDR2 SYDVKM. The CDR3 nucleotides are TGTGCCAGCAGGGGTGGGGGGGCGAATTCACCCCTCCACTTT. Amino acids: CASRGGGANSPLHF.

This clonotype was seen only a few times. This chain joins TRBV24-1 and TRBJ2-7; a weak D match, TRBD2 (6 bases). This CDR3 region has 16 residues. Trimming removed 3 bases at V and 2 bases at J, with 16 bases between. From germline, CDR1 is KGHDR and CDR2 SFDVKD. In nucleotides, the CDR3 is TGTGCCACCAGTGATCCTGGGTCCGCGGGACCCTACGAGCAGTACTTC. This codes for CATSDPGSAGPYEQYF.

The table lists this clonotype with many counts. A clone one base away is much larger, so this may be a read error. The chain employs TRBV7-9 and TRBJ2-6; D may be TRBD1 or TRBD2 (5 bases each). From germline, CDR1 is SEHNR and CDR2 FQNEAQ (reference sequence). V was pared by 1 base and J by 2 bases, with 6 bases between. The CDR3 sequence is 15 residues long. CDR3 loop: CASSLGDAGANVLTF. CDR3 sequence (DNA): TGTGCCAGCAGCTTAGGGGACGCTGGGGCCAACGTCCTGACTTTC.

The chain joins TRBV7-9 to TRBJ2-7; D may be TRBD1 (6 bases). The CDR3 has 15 amino acids. Per germline, CDR1 SEHNR and CDR2 FQNEAQ (reference sequence). Trimming cost V 3 bases and J 1 base, with 13 bases left between them. CDR3 DNA sequence: TGTGCCAGCAGCTTGAGGGGGACAAGTTCCTACGAGCAGTACTTC. It yields the protein CASSLRGTSSYEQYF.

This chain joins TRBV20-1 and TRBJ2-1; 7 bases are shared with TRBD2. The length of the CDR3 is 15 residues. The V gene end was trimmed by 7 bases and the J gene end by 5 bases; junction bases not matched to a gene: 14. Germline CDR1 is DFQATT and CDR2 is SNEGSKA (reference sequence). The chain's CDR3 is CSVPSLSGVNNEQFF. The CDR3 nucleotides are TGCAGTGTCCCAAGCCTAAGCGGGGTGAACAATGAGCAGTTCTTC.

In this sample, this clonotype turned up many times. The CDR3 protein is CASSLQDRSEAFF. The CDR3 DNA reads TGTGCCAGCAGCCTCCAGGACAGGAGCGAAGCTTTCTTT. The J gene is TRBJ1-1, the V gene TRBV11-2, with 7 bases matching TRBD1. Germline CDR1 reads SGHAT; CDR2 reads FQNNGV. There are 13 residues in the CDR3. V lost 5 bases to trimming and J lost 8 bases; unmatched junction nucleotides: 8.